This T cell receptor (beta chain) derives from a study of blood T cell repertoires in COVID-19. As for the study in general: Material from acute and convalescent COVID-19 was sourced from the United States, Italy and Spain. The cDNA or gDNA used as material had been derived from T cells, B-cell-depleted T cells, or PBMCs.

Trimming pared 5 bases from V and 3 bases from J, leaving 14 bases between. The CDR3 extends over 15 amino acids. The germline CDR1 and CDR2 sequences are SGHAT and FQNNGV. Per the study methods: Estimates of nucleated cell counts were drawn from the amplification of reference gene primers. Profiled with immunoSEQ multiplex PCR; TCRdb holds only in-frame clones, not every one. Clone size and the V and J calls come from that table; the DNA yielded D and trimming. Among around 140,000 clones, approximately 90% were seen once, and the ten largest hold about 2%. J is TRBJ2-4 and V is TRBV11-2, with a weak D call TRBD2 (5 bases). Material: peripheral blood. The TCR was taken from a man between 65 and 80 years old with active COVID-19. CDR3 in amino acids: CASSQPTGIKNIQYF. DNA of the CDR3: TGTGCCAGCAGCCAGCCAACGGGGATCAAAAACATTCAGTACTTC.